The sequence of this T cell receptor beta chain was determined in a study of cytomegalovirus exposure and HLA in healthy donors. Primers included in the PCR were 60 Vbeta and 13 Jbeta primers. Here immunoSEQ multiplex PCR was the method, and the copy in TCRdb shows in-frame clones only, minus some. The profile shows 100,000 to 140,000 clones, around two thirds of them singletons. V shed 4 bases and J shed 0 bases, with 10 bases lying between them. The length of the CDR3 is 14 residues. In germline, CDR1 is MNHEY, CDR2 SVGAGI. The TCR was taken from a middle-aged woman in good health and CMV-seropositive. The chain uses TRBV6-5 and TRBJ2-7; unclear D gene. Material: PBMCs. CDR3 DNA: TGTGCCAGCAGTTTTCGGCCTAGCTCCTACGAGCAGTACTTC. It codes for CASSFRPSSYEQYF.